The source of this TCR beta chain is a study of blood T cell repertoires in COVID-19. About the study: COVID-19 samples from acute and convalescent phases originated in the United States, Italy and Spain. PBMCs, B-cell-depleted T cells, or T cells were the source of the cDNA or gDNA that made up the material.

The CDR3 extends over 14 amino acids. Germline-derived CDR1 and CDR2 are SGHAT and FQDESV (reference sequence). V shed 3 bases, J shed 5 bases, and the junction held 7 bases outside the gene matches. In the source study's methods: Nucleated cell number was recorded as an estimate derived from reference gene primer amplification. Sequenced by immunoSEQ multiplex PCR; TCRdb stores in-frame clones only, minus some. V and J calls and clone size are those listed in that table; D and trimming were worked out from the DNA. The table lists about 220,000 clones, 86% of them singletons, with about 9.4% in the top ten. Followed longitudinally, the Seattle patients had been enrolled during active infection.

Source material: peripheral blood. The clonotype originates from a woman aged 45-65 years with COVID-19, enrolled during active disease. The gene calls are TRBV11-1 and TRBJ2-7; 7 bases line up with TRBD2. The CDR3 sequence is CASSFWSTSDEQYF. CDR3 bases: TGTGCCAGCAGCTTTTGGAGTACTAGCGACGAGCAGTACTTC.